This TCR beta chain was identified during a study of blood T cell repertoires in COVID-19. The overall study: Italy, Spain and the United States were the sources of the convalescent and acute COVID-19 samples.

This table comes from immunoSEQ multiplex PCR, and its TCRdb copy is limited to in-frame clones, with some not included. The sample contains approximately 300,000 clones, around 90% of which appear only once. There are many counts of this clone. The material sequenced was peripheral blood. The source is a woman in her forties or fifties who had recovered from COVID-19.

The CDR3 DNA is TGTGCCAGCAGCGCGACCGGGGAGCTGTTTTTT. Residues: CASSATGELFF. The rearrangement uses TRBV7-9 and TRBJ2-2, with D unclear. Trimming removed 5 bases at V and 5 bases at J, with 3 bases between. Per the germline V gene, CDR1 is SEHNR and CDR2 is FQNEAQ (reference sequence). The length of the CDR3 is 11 residues. Full variable domain (missing parts from reference TRBV7-9 and TRBJ2-2): DTGVSQNPRHKITKRGQNVTFRCDPISEHNRLYWYRQTLGQGPEFLTYFQNEAQLEKSRLLSDRFSAERPKGSFSTLEIQRTEQGDSAMYLCASSATGELFFGEGSRLTVL.